This T cell receptor (beta chain) was recorded in a study of blood T cell repertoires in COVID-19. Looking at the study overall: Material from acute and convalescent COVID-19 was sourced from the United States, Italy and Spain. T cells, B-cell-depleted T cells, or PBMCs provided the cDNA or gDNA that served as material.

Per the authors' pipeline: How many nucleated cells were present was estimated from reference gene primer amplification. Produced via immunoSEQ multiplex PCR; TCRdb's table is partial and in-frame only. The V and J calls and the clone size are those of that table, but D and trimming were determined from the DNA. The repertoire holds around 210,000 clones, with almost 85% as singletons. It was during active infection that Seattle patients were enrolled and then longitudinally followed. V lost 3 bases, J lost 5 bases, and 7 bases stayed unmatched. Germline values: CDR1 MNHNS, CDR2 SASEGT. This CDR3 is built from 15 residues.

The chain couples TRBV6-1 to TRBJ2-5; 9 bases align to TRBD1. The clonotype comes from a middle-aged man with COVID-19, enrolled during active disease. Sequencing was done on a sample of peripheral blood. The CDR3, as DNA: TGTGCCAGCAGTGATTCGGGACAGGGATTTGAGACCCAGTACTTC. Its translation is CASSDSGQGFETQYF.